These 27 T cell receptor beta chains originate from one sample sequenced in a study of blood T cell repertoires in COVID-19. The assay was immunoSEQ multiplex PCR, and TCRdb's table has in-frame clones only and misses some. The sample has 150,000 to 180,000 clones, about 85% seen once. Sequencing input: peripheral blood. These receptors were taken from a man in his 60s with COVID-19, enrolled during active disease.

V and J are TRBV29-1 and TRBJ1-1, with 7 bases fitting TRBD1. CDR1 is SQVTM and CDR2 is ANQGSEA in the germline V gene. The CDR3 runs 13 residues. J was trimmed by 4 bases and V by 7 bases; bases with no gene match: 9. The CDR3 region is CSGREGAGTEAFF. CDR3 nucleotides: TGCAGCGGCCGTGAGGGGGCCGGCACTGAAGCTTTCTTT.

V gene TRBV5-1 combines with J gene TRBJ2-7; D perhaps matches TRBD2 (7 bases). This CDR3 comprises 15 residues. Germline-derived CDR1 and CDR2 are SGHRS and YFSETQ. Deletions cut 4 bases from V and 6 bases from J, with 20 bases between. CDR3 coding DNA: TGCGCCAGCAGCCCGGGGATAGGGGGGGCGCCCGAGCAGTACTTC. Translated, it gives CASSPGIGGAPEQYF.

V usage is TRBV6-5 and J usage is TRBJ1-1; D is ambiguous. This CDR3 region has 16 residues. Germline lookup yields CDR1 MNHEY and CDR2 SVGAGI. V lost 0 bases to trimming and J lost 1 base, with 12 bases between them. The CDR3 nucleotides read TGTGCCAGCAGTTACTCGATCCGCGATCCGAACACTGAAGCTTTCTTT. This translates into CASSYSIRDPNTEAFF.

This chain links TRBV5-6 with TRBJ2-2, with a tentative D call TRBD2 (6 bases). V lost 6 bases and J 2 bases, leaving 17 bases between the germline ends. Per germline, CDR1 SGHDT and CDR2 YYEEEE. The CDR3 runs to 16 residues. In DNA form, the CDR3 reads TGTGCCAGCAATCGTCGGGAGAGCGGAAACACCGGGGAGCTGTTTTTT. Its protein is CASNRRESGNTGELFF.

The chain has TRBV7-9 and TRBJ1-3; a weak D match, TRBD1 (6 bases). The CDR3 has 17 residues. The V and J ends lost 1 base and 0 bases respectively, with 13 bases between them. Per the germline V gene, CDR1 is SEHNR and CDR2 is FQNEAQ (reference sequence). The CDR3 reads CASSLVAGAFSGNTIYF. In DNA form, the CDR3 reads TGTGCCAGCAGCTTAGTTGCGGGGGCATTCTCTGGAAACACCATATATTTT.

This chain connects TRBV15 to TRBJ2-2; D unresolved. Trimming pared 3 bases from V and 0 bases from J, leaving 14 bases between. The germline V gene encodes CDR1 LNHNV and CDR2 YYDKDF (reference sequence). The CDR3 is 17 residues long. The CDR3 sequence is CATSSTYAAANTGELFF. CDR3 nucleotides: TGTGCCACCAGCAGTACCTATGCGGCTGCGAACACCGGGGAGCTGTTTTTT.

The V gene is TRBV19, the J gene TRBJ2-5, with TRBD2 identical over 8 bases. V was pared by 0 bases and J by 2 bases, with 8 bases of the junction left unmatched. This CDR3 spans 17 amino acids. CDR1 is LNHDA, CDR2 SQIVND, per germline (reference sequence). The CDR3: CASSIEGRLARQETQYF. CDR3 coding DNA: TGTGCCAGTAGTATAGAGGGAAGACTAGCGAGACAAGAGACCCAGTACTTC.

This chain connects TRBV6-5 to TRBJ2-7; D ambiguous. CDR1 and CDR2 from the germline V gene are MNHEY and SVGAGI. The CDR3 spans 12 residues. Trimming removed 7 bases from V and 3 bases from J, with 10 bases in between. CDR3 sequence reads: CASNPGFYEQYF. CDR3 nucleotide sequence: TGTGCCAGCAATCCAGGCTTCTACGAGCAGTACTTC.

Here the CDR3 reads CASSEVRGSPLHF. The DNA of the CDR3 is TGTGCCAGCAGTGAAGTTAGAGGATCACCCCTCCACTTT. The chain employs TRBV2 and TRBJ1-6; D call uncertain. The CDR3 sequence is 13 residues long. Germline CDR1 is SNHLY and CDR2 is FYNNEI. Trimming removed 1 base from V and 10 bases from J, with 8 bases in between.

The CDR3 DNA reads TGTGCCAGCAGTGGACTAGCGGGGGGCAGTTACAATGAGCAGTTCTTC. This encodes CASSGLAGGSYNEQFF. This rearrangement joins TRBV6-2 or TRBV6-3 to TRBJ2-1; 14 nucleotides align to TRBD2. The V gene end was trimmed by 5 bases and the J gene end by 4 bases; junction bases not matched to a gene: 4. This CDR3 is built from 16 residues. Per germline, CDR1 MNHEY and CDR2 SVGEGT.

The V and J genes are TRBV9 and TRBJ1-5, with D maybe TRBD1 (6 bases). V shed 0 bases and J shed 9 bases, with 10 bases lying between them. Germline assignment: CDR1 SGDLS and CDR2 YYNGEE. The CDR3 totals 13 residues. CDR3 bases: TGTGCCAGCAGCGTAGATACAGGGACGCCCCAGCATTTT. Its translation is CASSVDTGTPQHF.

This chain connects TRBV24-1 to TRBJ2-1, with 8 bases lining up with TRBD2. Trimming cost V 4 bases and J 9 bases; bases outside gene matches: 10. Germline loops: CDR1 KGHDR, CDR2 SFDVKD. CDR3 size: 15 residues. DNA of the CDR3: TGTGCCACCAGTGACTGGACTAGCCCAGTGAGTGAGCAGTTCTTC. Amino acid sequence: CATSDWTSPVSEQFF.

CDR3 sequence reads: CASSSWTGGFKTQYF. DNA for the CDR3: TGTGCCAGCAGCTCCTGGACAGGGGGTTTTAAGACCCAGTACTTC. The chain links TRBV7-2 to TRBJ2-5; 10 bases are shared with TRBD1. Germline V gene sequence: CDR1 SGHTA, CDR2 FQGNSA. The CDR3 runs to 15 residues. The trim removed 4 bases at V and 6 bases at J, leaving 8 bases unmatched.

The CDR3 nucleotides are TGTGCCAGCAGCACCAGGACAGGGTATAATTCACCCCTCCACTTT. As protein: CASSTRTGYNSPLHF. V usage is TRBV5-6 and J usage is TRBJ1-6, with TRBD1 identical over 8 bases. Germline CDR1 and CDR2: SGHDT and YYEEEE. The CDR3 contains 15 residues. The trim removed 4 bases at V and 4 bases at J, leaving 4 bases unmatched.

The chain employs TRBV6-2 or TRBV6-3 and TRBJ1-1; D perhaps matches TRBD1 (6 bases). Germline V gene lookup returns CDR1 MNHEY and CDR2 SVGEGT. The V gene lost 6 bases and the J gene lost 3 bases, with 14 bases spanning the gap. The CDR3 length is 14 residues. The CDR3, as DNA: TGTGCCAGCAGCCCGCAGGGGATGCACACTGAAGCTTTCTTT. It yields the protein CASSPQGMHTEAFF.

The chain uses TRBV9 and TRBJ2-1; D uncertain. V was cut by 2 bases and J by 0 bases, with 6 bases left in between. In germline, CDR1 is SGDLS, CDR2 YYNGEE. The CDR3 contains 14 residues. DNA of the CDR3: TGTGCCAGCAGCGTGAGTATCTCCTACAATGAGCAGTTCTTC. This translates into CASSVSISYNEQFF.

The rearrangement uses TRBV7-8 and TRBJ1-5; 9 bases align to TRBD1. This CDR3 comprises 15 residues. CDR1 is SGHVS and CDR2 is FQNEAQ in the germline V gene. Germline trimming cut 3 bases from V and 5 bases from J; bases unmatched to any gene: 5. This CDR3 is CASSLDRGGYQPQHF. As DNA, the CDR3 is TGTGCCAGCAGCTTGGACAGGGGAGGTTATCAGCCCCAGCATTTT.

This chain joins TRBV4-2 and TRBJ1-2, with a possible D match to TRBD1 (5 bases). V lost 1 base and J 2 bases, leaving 11 bases between the germline ends. From germline, CDR1 is LGHNA and CDR2 YNFKEQ. The CDR3 has 15 amino acids. In DNA form, the CDR3 reads TGTGCCAGCAGCCAAGTAGGGTCAGGGAACTATGGCTACACCTTC. This encodes CASSQVGSGNYGYTF.

The rearrangement uses TRBV7-2 and TRBJ1-1, with D possibly TRBD1 on 5 matching bases. Per the germline V gene, CDR1 is SGHTA and CDR2 is FQGNSA. The CDR3 spans 14 residues. Trimming removed 6 bases from V and 1 base from J, with 12 bases in between. This chain's CDR3 is CASRYDSTNTEAFF. The CDR3, as DNA: TGTGCCAGCAGGTATGACAGTACGAACACTGAAGCTTTCTTT. Based on the CDR3 plus reference TRBV7-2 and TRBJ1-1, the full variable domain is GAGVSQSPSNKVTEKGKDVELRCDPISGHTALYWYRQSLGQGLEFLIYFQGNSAPDKSGLPSDRFSAERTGGSVSTLTIQRTQQEDSAVYLCASRYDSTNTEAFFGQGTRLTVV.

V gene TRBV25-1 combines with J gene TRBJ2-5; no reliable D call. Deletions cut 3 bases from V and 2 bases from J, with 13 bases between. Germline V CDR1 and CDR2: MGHDK, SYGVNS. The CDR3 covers 15 residues. CDR3 protein: CASSDPSRGQETQYF. Here the CDR3 DNA reads TGTGCCAGCAGTGACCCCTCGCGAGGACAAGAGACCCAGTACTTC.

This clone was picked up a small number of times. The chain uses TRBV6-6 and TRBJ2-5; 10 bases are shared with TRBD2. The CDR3 totals 12 residues. Germline V CDR1 and CDR2: MNHNY, SVGAGI (reference sequence). Trimming took 8 bases from V and 4 from J; bases not matched to a gene: 1. DNA for the CDR3: TGTGCCAGCGTAGCGGGGGGAGAGACCCAGTACTTC. Its translation is CASVAGGETQYF.

J is TRBJ1-2 and V is TRBV7-2; TRBD1 aligns across 7 bases. Unmatched junction bases numbered 11, after V lost 3 bases and J lost 4 bases. CDR1 is SGHTA and CDR2 is FQGNSA in the germline V gene. This CDR3 contains 16 residues. CDR3: CASSLARGTAGYGYTF. CDR3 DNA: TGTGCCAGCAGCTTGGCCCGGGGGACAGCCGGCTATGGCTACACCTTC.

The J gene is TRBJ2-3, the V gene TRBV7-2; TRBD2 is a possible D gene (5 bases). Germline CDR1 reads SGHTA; CDR2 reads FQGNSA. This CDR3 comprises 14 residues. With 0 bases removed from V and 1 base from J, the gap between germline ends came to 5 bases. The CDR3 reads CASSLAGGTDTQYF. The CDR3 coding sequence is TGTGCCAGCAGCTTAGCGGGAGGCACAGATACGCAGTATTTT.

V usage is TRBV2 and J usage is TRBJ2-1; TRBD1 matches at 7 bases. V trimming: 1 base; J trimming: 4 bases; junction bases outside the gene matches: 4. Germline CDR1 SNHLY, CDR2 FYNNEI. CDR3 length: 15 residues. CDR3 DNA: TGTGCCAGCAGTGAAGTAAAGGGACAGTACAATGAGCAGTTCTTC. As protein: CASSEVKGQYNEQFF.

The chain is built from TRBV15 and TRBJ2-3; D perhaps matches TRBD2 (6 bases). The CDR3 extends over 16 amino acids. Trimming shortened V by 0 bases and J by 0 bases, and 10 bases separated the two germline ends. Germline V gene data show CDR1 as LNHNV and CDR2 as YYDKDF (reference sequence). For the CDR3, the DNA is TGTGCCACCAGCAGAGAGCGGGGCGGGAGCACAGATACGCAGTATTTT. Amino acids: CATSRERGGSTDTQYF.

V is TRBV6-5 and J is TRBJ1-5; 9 bases line up with TRBD1. The V and J ends lost 4 bases and 7 bases, in that order; junction bases with no gene match: 5. Per the germline V gene, CDR1 is MNHEY and CDR2 is SVGAGI. This CDR3 comprises 14 residues. The DNA of the CDR3 is TGTGCCAGCAGTTTAACAGGGGGCGGGCAGCCCCAGCATTTT. Protein product: CASSLTGGGQPQHF.

A remark on this clone: A junction boundary mismatches the germline segment, possibly from a read error. The rearrangement uses TRBV2 and TRBJ1-5; D not certain. The CDR3 runs to 15 residues. The germline V gene encodes CDR1 SNHLY and CDR2 FYNNEI. The CDR3 here is CASREDTVVRQPQHF. Here the CDR3 DNA reads TGTGCCAGCAGAGAAGACACAGTAGTTCGTCAGCCCCAGCATTTT.